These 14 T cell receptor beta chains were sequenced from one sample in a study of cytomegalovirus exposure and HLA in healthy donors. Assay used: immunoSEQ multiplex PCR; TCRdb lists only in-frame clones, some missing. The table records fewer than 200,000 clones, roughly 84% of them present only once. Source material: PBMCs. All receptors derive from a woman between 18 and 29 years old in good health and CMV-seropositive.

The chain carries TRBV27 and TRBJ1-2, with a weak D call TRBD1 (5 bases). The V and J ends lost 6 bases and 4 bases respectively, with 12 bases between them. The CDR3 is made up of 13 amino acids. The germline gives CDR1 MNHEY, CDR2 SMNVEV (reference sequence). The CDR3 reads CASSREGFYGYTF. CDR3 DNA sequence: TGTGCCAGCAGCAGGGAAGGGTTCTATGGCTACACCTTC.

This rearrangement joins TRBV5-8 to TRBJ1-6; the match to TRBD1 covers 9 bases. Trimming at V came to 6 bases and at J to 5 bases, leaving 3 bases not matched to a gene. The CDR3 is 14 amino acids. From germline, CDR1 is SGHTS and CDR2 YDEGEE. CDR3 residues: CASNRGHDNSPLHF. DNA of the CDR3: TGTGCCAGCAACAGGGGGCATGATAATTCACCCCTCCACTTT.

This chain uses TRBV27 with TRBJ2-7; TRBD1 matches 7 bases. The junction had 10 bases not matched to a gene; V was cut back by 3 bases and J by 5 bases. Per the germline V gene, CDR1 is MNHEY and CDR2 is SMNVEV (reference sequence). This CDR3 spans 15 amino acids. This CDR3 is CASSFSETGVDEQYF. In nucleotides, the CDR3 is TGTGCCAGCAGTTTTTCTGAAACAGGGGTGGACGAGCAGTACTTC.

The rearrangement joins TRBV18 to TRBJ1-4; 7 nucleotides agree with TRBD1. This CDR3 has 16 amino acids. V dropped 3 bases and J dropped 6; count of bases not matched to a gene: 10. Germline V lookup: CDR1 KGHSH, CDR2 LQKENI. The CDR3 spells CASSPDGGRGYEKLFF. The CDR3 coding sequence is TGTGCCAGCTCACCCGATGGTGGCAGGGGGTATGAAAAACTGTTTTTT.

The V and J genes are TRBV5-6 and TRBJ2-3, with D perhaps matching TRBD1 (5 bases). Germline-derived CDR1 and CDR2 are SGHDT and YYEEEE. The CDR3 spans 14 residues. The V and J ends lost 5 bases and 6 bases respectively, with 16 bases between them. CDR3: CASRQGDGSDTQYF. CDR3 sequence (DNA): TGTGCCAGCAGGCAGGGTGATGGTAGCGATACGCAGTATTTT.

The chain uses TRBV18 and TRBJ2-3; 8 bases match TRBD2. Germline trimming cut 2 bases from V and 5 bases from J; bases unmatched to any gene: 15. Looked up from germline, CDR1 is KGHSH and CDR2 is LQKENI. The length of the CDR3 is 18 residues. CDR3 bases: TGTGCCAGCTCACCATTTCGCCGCGGGGGGTCCACATTAGATACGCAGTATTTT. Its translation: CASSPFRRGGSTLDTQYF.

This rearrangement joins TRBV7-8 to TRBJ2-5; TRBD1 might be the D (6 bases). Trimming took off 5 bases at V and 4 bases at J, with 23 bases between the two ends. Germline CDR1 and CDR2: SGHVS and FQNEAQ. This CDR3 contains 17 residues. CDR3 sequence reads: CASSPEGRGVSRETQYF. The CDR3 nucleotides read TGTGCCAGCAGCCCCGAGGGCAGGGGAGTTTCTAGAGAGACCCAGTACTTC.

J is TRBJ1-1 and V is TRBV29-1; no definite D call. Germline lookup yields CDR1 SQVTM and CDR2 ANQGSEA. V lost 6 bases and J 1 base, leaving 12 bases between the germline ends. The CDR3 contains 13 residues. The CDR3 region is CSVLPGRNTEAFF. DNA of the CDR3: TGCAGCGTCCTTCCGGGGAGGAACACTGAAGCTTTCTTT.

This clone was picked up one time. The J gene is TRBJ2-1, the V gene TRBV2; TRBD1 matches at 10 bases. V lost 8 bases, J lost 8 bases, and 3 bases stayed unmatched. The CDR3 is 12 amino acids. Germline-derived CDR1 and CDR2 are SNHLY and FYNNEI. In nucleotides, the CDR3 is TGTGCCAGCGAGACAGGGGGCGATGAGCAGTTCTTC. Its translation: CASETGGDEQFF.

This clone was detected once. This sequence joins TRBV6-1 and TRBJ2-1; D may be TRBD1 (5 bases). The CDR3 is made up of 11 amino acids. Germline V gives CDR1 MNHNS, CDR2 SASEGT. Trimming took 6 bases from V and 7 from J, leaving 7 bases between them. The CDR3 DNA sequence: TGTGCCAGCAGCCAGGGAAATGAGCAGTTCTTC. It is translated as CASSQGNEQFF.

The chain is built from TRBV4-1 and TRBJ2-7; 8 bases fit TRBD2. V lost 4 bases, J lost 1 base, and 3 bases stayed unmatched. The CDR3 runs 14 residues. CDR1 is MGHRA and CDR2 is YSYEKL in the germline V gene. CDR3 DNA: TGCGCCAGCAGCCTAGCGGGACTATCCTACGAGCAGTACTTC. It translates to CASSLAGLSYEQYF.

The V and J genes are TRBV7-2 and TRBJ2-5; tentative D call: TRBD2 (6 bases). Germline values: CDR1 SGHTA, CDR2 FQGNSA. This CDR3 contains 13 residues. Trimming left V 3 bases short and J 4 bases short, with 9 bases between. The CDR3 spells CASSFMGGETQYF. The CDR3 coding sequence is TGTGCCAGCAGCTTCATGGGGGGAGAGACCCAGTACTTC.

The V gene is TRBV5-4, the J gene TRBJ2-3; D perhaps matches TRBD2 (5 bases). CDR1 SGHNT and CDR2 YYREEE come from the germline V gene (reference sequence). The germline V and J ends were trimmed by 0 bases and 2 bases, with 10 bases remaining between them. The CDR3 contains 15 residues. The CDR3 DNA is TGTGCCAGCAGCTTGGTCGGGAAACCCACAGATACGCAGTATTTT. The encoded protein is CASSLVGKPTDTQYF.

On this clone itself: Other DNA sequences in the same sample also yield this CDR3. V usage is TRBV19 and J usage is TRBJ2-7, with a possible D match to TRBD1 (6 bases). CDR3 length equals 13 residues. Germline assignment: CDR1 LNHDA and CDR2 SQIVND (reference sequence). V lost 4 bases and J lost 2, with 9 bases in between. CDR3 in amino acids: CASSRQDPYEQYF. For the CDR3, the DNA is TGTGCCAGTAGTAGACAGGACCCCTACGAGCAGTACTTC. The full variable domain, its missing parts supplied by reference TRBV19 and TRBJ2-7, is DGGITQSPKYLFRKEGQNVTLSCEQNLNHDAMYWYRQDPGQGLRLIYYSQIVNDFQKGDIAEGYSVSREKKESFPLTVTSAQKNPTAFYLCASSRQDPYEQYFGPGTRLTVT.